The 9 T cell receptor beta chains listed next were all sequenced from one sample in a study of blood T cell repertoires in COVID-19. Using immunoSEQ multiplex PCR, the repertoire was profiled, and TCRdb retains in-frame clones only, with some absent. The data show some 140,000 clones, with 65% to 90% seen just once and about 12% held by the top ten. The sample consisted of peripheral blood. The receptors were sampled from a woman aged 60-75 years with COVID-19, enrolled during active disease.

The V and J genes are TRBV5-1 and TRBJ2-1, with TRBD2 identical over 10 bases. There are 15 residues in the CDR3. Per germline, CDR1 SGHRS and CDR2 YFSETQ. Germline trimming cut 1 base from V and 7 bases from J; bases unmatched to any gene: 5. The CDR3 sequence is CASSLRLAGANEQFF. In DNA, the CDR3 is TGCGCCAGCAGCTTGAGGCTAGCGGGAGCGAATGAGCAGTTCTTC.

The genes are TRBV19 and TRBJ1-1; 11 bases match TRBD1. The CDR3 is 14 residues long. The ends lost 3 bases at V and 5 bases at J; junction bases unmatched: 2. Germline CDR1 and CDR2: LNHDA and SQIVND (reference sequence). The CDR3 protein is CASSMGTGGTEAFF. The DNA of the CDR3 is TGTGCCAGTAGTATGGGGACAGGGGGGACTGAAGCTTTCTTT.

The CDR3 loop is CASSQDIVGADTEAFF. The CDR3 nucleotides are TGTGCCAGCAGCCAAGATATCGTAGGGGCGGACACTGAAGCTTTCTTT. V gene TRBV14 combines with J gene TRBJ1-1, with D maybe TRBD1 (5 bases). CDR3 length equals 16 residues. The V end lost 0 bases, the J end lost 3 bases, and 14 bases lay between the germline ends. Germline V CDR1 and CDR2: SGHDN, FVKESK.

The chain is built from TRBV29-1 and TRBJ1-5, with 11 nucleotides matching TRBD1. With V trimmed by 8 bases and J by 0 bases, 6 bases remained unmatched. The germline gives CDR1 SQVTM, CDR2 ANQGSEA. The CDR3 length is 15 residues. The CDR3 DNA reads TGCAGCTCTTCCGGGACAGGGGGTAGCAATCAGCCCCAGCATTTT. It is translated as CSSSGTGGSNQPQHF.

The chain is built from TRBV19 and TRBJ1-5; 10 positions match TRBD1. J lost 3 bases, V lost 3 bases, and 2 bases had no gene match. Germline V gene data show CDR1 as LNHDA and CDR2 as SQIVND (reference sequence). This CDR3 comprises 15 residues. CDR3 DNA: TGTGCCAGTAGTATCGGGACAGGGGACAATCAGCCCCAGCATTTT. Protein sequence: CASSIGTGDNQPQHF.

This clone was counted once. The chain employs TRBV11-3 and TRBJ2-1; TRBD1 aligns across 8 bases. Germline assignment: CDR1 SGHNT and CDR2 YENEEA. V was pared by 6 bases and J by 7 bases, with 5 bases of the junction left unmatched. CDR3 size: 13 residues. CDR3 coding DNA: TGTGCCAGCAGTACGGACAGGGAAAATGAGCAGTTCTTC. This gives the protein CASSTDRENEQFF.

J is TRBJ2-2 and V is TRBV5-1; 11 bases fit TRBD1. The junction had 1 base not matched to a gene; V was cut back by 3 bases and J by 6 bases. Germline values: CDR1 SGHRS, CDR2 YFSETQ. There are 14 residues in the CDR3. The chain's CDR3 is CASSWGQGAGELFF. The CDR3 nucleotides are TGCGCCAGCAGCTGGGGACAGGGGGCCGGGGAGCTGTTTTTT.

J is TRBJ1-2 and V is TRBV7-9; D is uncertain. V was pared by 1 base and J by 0 bases, with 9 bases between. CDR1 SEHNR and CDR2 FQNEAQ come from the germline V gene (reference sequence). The CDR3 contains 15 residues. The CDR3 nucleotides read TGTGCCAGCAGCTTAGGTCAGATAACTAACTATGGCTACACCTTC. Translating it yields CASSLGQITNYGYTF.

The chain joins TRBV3-1 (or the pseudogene TRBV3-2) to TRBJ1-2; D is possibly TRBD1 (5 bases). CDR1 and CDR2 from the germline V gene are LGHDT and YNNKEL (reference sequence). The CDR3 runs 15 residues. V lost 4 bases and J lost 1, with 13 bases in between. Here the CDR3 DNA reads TGTGCCAGCAGCCCTGGAATCCAGGGTAACTATGGCTACACCTTC. This encodes CASSPGIQGNYGYTF.